This T cell receptor (beta chain) stems from a study of blood T cell repertoires in COVID-19. Study summary: The United States, Italy and Spain provided the acute and convalescent COVID-19 samples. In each case, the material was cDNA or gDNA derived from T cells, B-cell-depleted T cells, or PBMCs.

With V trimmed by 5 bases and J by 2 bases, 6 bases remained unmatched. Germline CDR1 is MNHEY and CDR2 is SVGAGI. The CDR3 contains 15 residues. This clone was detected only a few times. Authors' methods: The assay estimated nucleated cells by amplifying reference gene primers. Sequenced by immunoSEQ multiplex PCR; TCRdb stores in-frame clones only, minus some. The V and J calls and clone size are taken from that table; D and trimming were inferred from the DNA. The top ten clones hold under 7% of a sample with approximately 100,000 clones, approximately 91% of them seen once. The sample comprised peripheral blood. This chain uses TRBV6-5 with TRBJ1-1; 9 bases align to TRBD1. The sequence was collected from a woman aged 55-75 years with acute or convalescent COVID-19. The CDR3 protein is CASSPRTGVNTEAFF. DNA of the CDR3: TGTGCCAGCAGTCCTCGGACAGGGGTTAACACTGAAGCTTTCTTT.